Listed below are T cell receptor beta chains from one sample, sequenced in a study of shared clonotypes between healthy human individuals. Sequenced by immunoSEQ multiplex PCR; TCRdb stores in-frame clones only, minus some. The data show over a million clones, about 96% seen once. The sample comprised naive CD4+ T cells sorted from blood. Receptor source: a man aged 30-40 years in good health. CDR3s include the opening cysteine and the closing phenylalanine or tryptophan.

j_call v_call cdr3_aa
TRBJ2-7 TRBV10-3 CAIGTSRSYEQYF
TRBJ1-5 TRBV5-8 CASSYSRQGSNQPQHF
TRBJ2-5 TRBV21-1 CASRSDVATFSETQYF
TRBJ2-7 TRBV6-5 CASSYSNLAYEQYF
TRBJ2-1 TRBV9 CASSPGLRGDNEQFF
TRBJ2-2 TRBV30 CAWSVLSSGELFF
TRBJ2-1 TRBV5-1 CASSFLERGGEQFF
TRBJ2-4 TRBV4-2 CASATRGGVGAKNIQYF
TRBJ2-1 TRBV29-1 CSAGRSGMDEQFF
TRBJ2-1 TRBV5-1 CASSSGLLAGYNEQFF
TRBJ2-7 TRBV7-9 CASSVFYEQYF
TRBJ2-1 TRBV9 CASSVVARAGSNEQFF
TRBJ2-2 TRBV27 CASSLRDRGSGGELFF
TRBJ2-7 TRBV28 CASRLAGGDSYEQYF
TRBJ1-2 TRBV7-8 CASSSWGENYGYTF
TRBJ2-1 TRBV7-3 CASSPTPSGSSYNEQFF
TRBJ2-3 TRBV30 CAWSGGGTDTQYF
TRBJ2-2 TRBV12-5 CASGPFGGGELFF
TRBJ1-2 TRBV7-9 CASSLARTDNYGYTF
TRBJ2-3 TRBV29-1 CSVSRGGTDTQYF
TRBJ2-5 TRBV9 CASSDVETQYF
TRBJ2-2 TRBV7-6 CASSFKQVYTGELFF
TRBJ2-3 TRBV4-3 CASSQVFRDTQYF
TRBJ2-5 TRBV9 CASSVLAGGVLAGGTQYF
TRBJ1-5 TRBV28 CASGIRSAGNQPQHF
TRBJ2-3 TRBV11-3 CASSPVIPPNTDTQYF
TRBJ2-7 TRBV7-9 CASSLLGPSYEQYF
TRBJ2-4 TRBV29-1 CSVVGQGNIQYF
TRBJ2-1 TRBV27 CATSERVPYNEQFF
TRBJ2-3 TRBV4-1 CASSQSGLAGSVDTQYF
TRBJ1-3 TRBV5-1 CASSLALPGGNTIYF
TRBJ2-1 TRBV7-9 CASSSLTAAGEQFF
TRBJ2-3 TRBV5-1 CASSLEDGTDTQYF
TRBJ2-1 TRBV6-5 CASSRRTSGNNEQFF
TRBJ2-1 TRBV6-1 CATGLSGSSYNEQFF
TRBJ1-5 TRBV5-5 CASSLAGGVDQPQHF
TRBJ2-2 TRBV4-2 CASSQVQGQGKTGELFF
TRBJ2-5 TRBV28 CASSLDRTGSIWETQYF
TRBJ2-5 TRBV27 CASSLSRGRRQETQYF